The rows below give T cell receptor beta chains drawn from one sample of a study of human T cells and chemical hapten exposure. Via MiXCR, TCRdb re-called the RACE reads, giving one row per CDR3 protein. The repertoire has about 130,000 distinct CDR3 sequences, approximately 9% of them found once; the top ten carry under 2%. Material for sequencing was whole blood. All receptors derive from a male donor in good health. Some clones in this sample may be carry-over from other donors' samples. The conserved cysteine and the conserved F or W are not part of the CDR3 here.

TRBV5-5	TRBJ2-1	ASSTGTDYNEQF
TRBV29-1	TRBJ2-1	SVNLGPEGMGTVDNEQF
TRBV6-5	TRBJ1-4	ASRASPGTNEKLF
TRBV15	TRBJ2-1	ATSRGLASSYNEQF
TRBV5-1	TRBJ2-1	ASGRRDNEQF
TRBV5-1	TRBJ2-1	ASSLVQGFEQF
TRBV5-1	TRBJ1-1	ASSRGDGNTEAF
TRBV12-5	TRBJ1-6	ASGSITGTANSPLH
TRBV10-3	TRBJ1-3	AISESEGLTSSGNTIY
TRBV7-9	TRBJ1-1	ASNLGSATTEAF
TRBV6-4	TRBJ2-1	ASSEGRHNEQF
TRBV20-1	TRBJ2-2	SARSGTNTGELF
TRBV27	TRBJ1-5	ASRALGRRTQPQH
TRBV20-1	TRBJ2-4	SARDRERGTPIAKNIQY
TRBV9	TRBJ2-1	ASSVEGLDNNEQF
TRBV7-9	TRBJ2-2	ASIRRGELF
TRBV27	TRBJ2-1	ASSRGVDEQF
TRBV12-3/TRBV12-4	TRBJ2-1	ASSARLGANEQF
TRBV20-1	TRBJ2-2	SARGTEGFAGELF
TRBV9	TRBJ2-2	ASSVAPAGPTGELF
TRBV20-1	TRBJ2-7	SASSGIEQY
TRBV7-9	TRBJ2-2	ASSLGTGELF
TRBV29-1	TRBJ2-5	SVGGNIETQY
TRBV5-5	TRBJ2-3	ASSLGPSTDTQY
TRBV7-2	TRBJ2-7	ASSPRHSDSYEQY
TRBV5-1	TRBJ2-1	ASSPNAWSSYNEQF
TRBV29-1	TRBJ1-5	SVDLGGAQH
TRBV20-1	TRBJ1-5	SAREIHPLSSNQPQH
TRBV6-5	TRBJ1-1	ASSLGGQGAYMNTEAF
TRBV4-1	TRBJ1-6	ASSQVDMGFLGGSPLH
TRBV6-6	TRBJ2-5	ASSYSMGLQETQY
TRBV29-1	TRBJ2-5	SVGQETQY
TRBV19	TRBJ2-1	ASTRYHRDPSDNEQF
TRBV10-3	TRBJ1-2	AITQGVSYGYT
TRBV27	TRBJ1-3	ASSLRGTGNTIY
TRBV15	TRBJ1-6	ATSSRAANSPLH
TRBV12-3/TRBV12-4	TRBJ2-6	ASSRDRGGLGANVLT
TRBV13	TRBJ2-3	ASSLLGQWTPEGNTQY
TRBV18	TRBJ1-2	ASSPLGTLREGYT
TRBV7-2	TRBJ2-1	ASRQDRGRNEQF
TRBV29-1	TRBJ2-7	SVEDPISDEQY
TRBV24-1	TRBJ2-1	ATSDLFLTTQNQFNEQF
TRBV10-3	TRBJ2-3	AISPGTVTDTQY
TRBV11-1	TRBJ2-1	ASSLEAGAKNEQF
TRBV6-2/TRBV6-3	TRBJ1-4	ASHASRKLF
TRBV6-1	TRBJ1-1	ASSPPTN
TRBV10-3	TRBJ1-1	AIGTANTEAF
TRBV10-3	TRBJ2-7	AISLTGSYEQY
TRBV7-9	TRBJ1-1	ASSSGVNTEAF
TRBV19	TRBJ2-7	ATQDGRSYEQY
TRBV7-2	TRBJ1-5	ASSLVWNGNQPQH
TRBV7-9	TRBJ2-3	ASSKTVAETGTDTQY
TRBV30	TRBJ2-1	AWDREIYNEQF
TRBV20-1	TRBJ1-1	SARPPAWNTEAF
TRBV24-1	TRBJ2-3	ATSDYRVRKDTQY